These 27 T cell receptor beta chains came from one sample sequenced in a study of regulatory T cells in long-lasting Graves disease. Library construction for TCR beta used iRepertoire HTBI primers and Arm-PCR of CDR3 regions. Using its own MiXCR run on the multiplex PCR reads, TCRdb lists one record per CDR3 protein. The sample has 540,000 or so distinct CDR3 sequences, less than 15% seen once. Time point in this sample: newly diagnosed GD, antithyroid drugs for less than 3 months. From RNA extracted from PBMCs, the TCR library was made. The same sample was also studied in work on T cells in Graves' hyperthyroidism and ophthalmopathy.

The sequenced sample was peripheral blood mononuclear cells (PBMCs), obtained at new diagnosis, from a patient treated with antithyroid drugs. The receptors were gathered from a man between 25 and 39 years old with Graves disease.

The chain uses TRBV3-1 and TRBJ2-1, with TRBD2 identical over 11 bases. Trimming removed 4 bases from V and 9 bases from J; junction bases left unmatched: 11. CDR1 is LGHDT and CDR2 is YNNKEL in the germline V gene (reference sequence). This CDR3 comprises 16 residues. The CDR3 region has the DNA TGTGCCAGCAGCCGCACCCCCCAGACTAGCGGGATTGAGCAGTTCTTC. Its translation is CASSRTPQTSGIEQFF.

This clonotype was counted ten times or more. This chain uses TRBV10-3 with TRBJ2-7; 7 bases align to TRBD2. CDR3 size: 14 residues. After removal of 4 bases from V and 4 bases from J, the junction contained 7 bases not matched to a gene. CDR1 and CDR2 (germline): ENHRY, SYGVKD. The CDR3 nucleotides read TGTGCCATCAGTGGGGGCGGGGGACCTTACGAGCAGTACTTC. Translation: CAISGGGGPYEQYF.

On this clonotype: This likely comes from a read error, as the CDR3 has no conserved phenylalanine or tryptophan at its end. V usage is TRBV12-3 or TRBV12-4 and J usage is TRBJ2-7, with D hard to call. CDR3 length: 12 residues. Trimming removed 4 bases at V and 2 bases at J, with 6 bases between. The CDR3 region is CASSSSPYEQYS. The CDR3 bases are TGTGCCAGCAGTTCCAGTCCCTACGAGCAGTACTCC.

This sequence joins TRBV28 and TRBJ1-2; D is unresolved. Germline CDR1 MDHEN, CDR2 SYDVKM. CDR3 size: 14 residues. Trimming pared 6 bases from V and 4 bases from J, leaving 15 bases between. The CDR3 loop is CASSLARVTYGYTF. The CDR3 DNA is TGTGCCAGCAGCTTAGCCCGGGTTACCTATGGCTACACCTTC.

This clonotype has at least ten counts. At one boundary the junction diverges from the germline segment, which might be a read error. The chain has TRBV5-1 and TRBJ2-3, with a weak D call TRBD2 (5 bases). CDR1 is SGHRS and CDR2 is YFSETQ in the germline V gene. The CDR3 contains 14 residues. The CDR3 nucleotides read TGTGCCAGCAGCCGAGGGTGGGACACAGATACGCAGTATTTT. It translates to CASSRGWDTDTQYF.

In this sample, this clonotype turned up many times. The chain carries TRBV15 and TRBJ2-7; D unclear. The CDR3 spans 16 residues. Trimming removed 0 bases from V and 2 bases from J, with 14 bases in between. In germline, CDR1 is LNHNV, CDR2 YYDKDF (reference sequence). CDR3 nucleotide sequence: TGTGCCACCAGCAGAGATCGGCAGGACCCTACCTACGAGCAGTACTTC. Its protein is CATSRDRQDPTYEQYF.

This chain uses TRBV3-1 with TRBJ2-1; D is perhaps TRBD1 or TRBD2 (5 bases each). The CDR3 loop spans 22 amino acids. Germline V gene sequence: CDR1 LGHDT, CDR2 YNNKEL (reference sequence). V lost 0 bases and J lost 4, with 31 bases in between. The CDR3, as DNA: TGTGCCAGCAGCCAAGATTCGGACTTGGGACCATGGGACCCCTCGAAATACAATGAGCAGTTCTTC. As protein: CASSQDSDLGPWDPSKYNEQFF.

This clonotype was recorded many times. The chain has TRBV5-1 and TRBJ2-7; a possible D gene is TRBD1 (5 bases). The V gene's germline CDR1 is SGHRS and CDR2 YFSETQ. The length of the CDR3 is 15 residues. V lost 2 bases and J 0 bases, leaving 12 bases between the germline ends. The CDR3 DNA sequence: TGCGCCAGCAGCTTAGGGGCGGCCAGCTCCTACGAGCAGTACTTC. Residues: CASSLGAASSYEQYF.

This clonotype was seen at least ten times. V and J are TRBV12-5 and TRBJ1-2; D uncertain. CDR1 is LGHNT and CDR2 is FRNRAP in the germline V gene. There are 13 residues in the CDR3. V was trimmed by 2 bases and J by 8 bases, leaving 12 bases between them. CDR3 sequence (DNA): TGTGCTAGTGGTTTGCCCCCCATGGGGGGCTACACCTTC. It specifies CASGLPPMGGYTF.

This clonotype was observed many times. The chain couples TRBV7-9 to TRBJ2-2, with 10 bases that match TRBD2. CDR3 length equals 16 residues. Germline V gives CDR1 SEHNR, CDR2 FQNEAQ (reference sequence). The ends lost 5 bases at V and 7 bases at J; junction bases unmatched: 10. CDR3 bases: TGTGCCAGCAGCCCACAGAGACTAGCGGGTCACGGGGAGCTGTTTTTT. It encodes CASSPQRLAGHGELFF.

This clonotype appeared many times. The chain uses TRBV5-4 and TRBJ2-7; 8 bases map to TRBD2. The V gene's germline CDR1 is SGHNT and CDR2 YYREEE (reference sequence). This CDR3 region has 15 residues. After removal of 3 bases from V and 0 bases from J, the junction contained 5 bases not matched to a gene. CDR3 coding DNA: TGTGCCAGCAGCTCCGGGGGGGGGAGCTCCTACGAGCAGTACTTC. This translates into CASSSGGGSSYEQYF. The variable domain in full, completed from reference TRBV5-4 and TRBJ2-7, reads ETGVTQSPTHLIKTRGQQVTLRCSSQSGHNTVSWYQQALGQGPQFIFQYYREEENGRGNFPPRFSGLQFPNYSSELNVNALELDDSALYLCASSSGGGSSYEQYFGPGTRLTVT.

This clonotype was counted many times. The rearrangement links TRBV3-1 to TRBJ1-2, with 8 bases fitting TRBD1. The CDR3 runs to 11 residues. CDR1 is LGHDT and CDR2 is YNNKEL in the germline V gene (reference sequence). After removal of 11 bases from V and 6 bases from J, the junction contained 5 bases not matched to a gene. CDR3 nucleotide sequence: TGTGCCTGGGCAGGGGGCGATGGCTACACCTTC. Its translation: CAWAGGDGYTF.

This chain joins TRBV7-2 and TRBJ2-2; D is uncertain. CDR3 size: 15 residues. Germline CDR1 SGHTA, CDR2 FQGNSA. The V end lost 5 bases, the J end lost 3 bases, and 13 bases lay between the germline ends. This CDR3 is CASSLGLQYTGELFF. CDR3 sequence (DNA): TGTGCCAGCAGCCTCGGGCTACAATACACCGGGGAGCTGTTTTTT. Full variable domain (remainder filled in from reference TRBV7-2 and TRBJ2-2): GAGVSQSPSNKVTEKGKDVELRCDPISGHTALYWYRQSLGQGLEFLIYFQGNSAPDKSGLPSDRFSAERTGGSVSTLTIQRTQQEDSAVYLCASSLGLQYTGELFFGEGSRLTVL.

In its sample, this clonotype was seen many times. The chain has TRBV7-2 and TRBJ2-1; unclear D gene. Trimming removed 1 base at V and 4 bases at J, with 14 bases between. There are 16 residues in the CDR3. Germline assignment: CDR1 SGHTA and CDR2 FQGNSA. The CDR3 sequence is CASSLVVSLSYNEQFF. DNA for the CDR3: TGTGCCAGCAGCTTAGTTGTTAGCCTGTCTTACAATGAGCAGTTCTTC. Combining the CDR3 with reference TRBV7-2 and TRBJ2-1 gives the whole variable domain GAGVSQSPSNKVTEKGKDVELRCDPISGHTALYWYRQSLGQGLEFLIYFQGNSAPDKSGLPSDRFSAERTGGSVSTLTIQRTQQEDSAVYLCASSLVVSLSYNEQFFGPGTRLTVL.

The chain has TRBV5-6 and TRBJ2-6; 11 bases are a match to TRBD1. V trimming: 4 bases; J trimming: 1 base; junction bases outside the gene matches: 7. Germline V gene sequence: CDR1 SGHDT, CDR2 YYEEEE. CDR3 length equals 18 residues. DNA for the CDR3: TGTGCCAGCAGCCCCGGACAGGGGGCGATATCTGGGGCCAACGTCCTGACTTTC. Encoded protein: CASSPGQGAISGANVLTF.

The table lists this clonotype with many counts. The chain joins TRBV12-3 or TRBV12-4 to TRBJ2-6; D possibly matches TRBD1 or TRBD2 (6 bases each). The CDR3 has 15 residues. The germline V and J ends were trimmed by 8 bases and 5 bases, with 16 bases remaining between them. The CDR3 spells CASAGQLGWANVLTF. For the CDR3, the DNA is TGTGCCAGCGCGGGACAATTGGGGTGGGCCAACGTCCTGACTTTC.

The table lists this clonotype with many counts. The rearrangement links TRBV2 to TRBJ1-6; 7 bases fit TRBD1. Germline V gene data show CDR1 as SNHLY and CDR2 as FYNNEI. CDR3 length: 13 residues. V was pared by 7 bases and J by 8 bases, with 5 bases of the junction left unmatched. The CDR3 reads CASIFQGDSPLHF. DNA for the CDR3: TGTGCCAGCATTTTCCAGGGGGATTCACCCCTCCACTTT.

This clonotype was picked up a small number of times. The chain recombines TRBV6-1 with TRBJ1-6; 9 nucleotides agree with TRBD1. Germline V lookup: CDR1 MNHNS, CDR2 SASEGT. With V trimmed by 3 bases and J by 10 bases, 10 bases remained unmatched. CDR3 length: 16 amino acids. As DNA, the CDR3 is TGTGCCAGCAGTGACCGAACAGGGGGCGTAAGATCACCCCTCCACTTT. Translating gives CASSDRTGGVRSPLHF.

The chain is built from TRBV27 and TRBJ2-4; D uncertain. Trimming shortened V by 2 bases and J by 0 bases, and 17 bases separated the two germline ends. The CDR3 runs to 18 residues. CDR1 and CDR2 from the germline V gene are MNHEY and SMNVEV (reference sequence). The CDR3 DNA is TGTGCCAGCAGTTTAGGTCTTCGGACCGGTGTAGCCAAAAACATTCAGTACTTC. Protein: CASSLGLRTGVAKNIQYF.

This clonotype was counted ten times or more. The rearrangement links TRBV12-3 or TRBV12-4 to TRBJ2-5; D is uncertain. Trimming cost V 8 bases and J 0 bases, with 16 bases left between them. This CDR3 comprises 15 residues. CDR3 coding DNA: TGTGCCAGCTTAAAGGGCACGCAGTACCAAGAGACCCAGTACTTC. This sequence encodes CASLKGTQYQETQYF.

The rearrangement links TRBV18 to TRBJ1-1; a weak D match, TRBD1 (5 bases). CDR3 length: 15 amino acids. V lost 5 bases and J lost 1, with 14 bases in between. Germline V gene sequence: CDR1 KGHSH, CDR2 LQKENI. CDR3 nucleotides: TGTGCCAGCTCAGGGTTAGACAGTCCGAACACTGAAGCTTTCTTT. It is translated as CASSGLDSPNTEAFF.

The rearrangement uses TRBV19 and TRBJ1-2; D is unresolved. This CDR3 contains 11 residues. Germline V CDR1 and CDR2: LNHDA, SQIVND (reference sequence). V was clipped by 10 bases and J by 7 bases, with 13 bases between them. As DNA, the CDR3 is TGTGCCACCGAAAGCGTTCCTGGCTACACCTTC. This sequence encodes CATESVPGYTF.

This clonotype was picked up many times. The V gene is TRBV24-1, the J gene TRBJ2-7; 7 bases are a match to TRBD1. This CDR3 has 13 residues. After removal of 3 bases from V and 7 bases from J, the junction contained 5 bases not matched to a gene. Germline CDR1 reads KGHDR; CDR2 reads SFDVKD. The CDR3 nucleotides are TGTGCCACCAGTGATACTGGGACAGAGGAGCAGTACTTC. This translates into CATSDTGTEEQYF.

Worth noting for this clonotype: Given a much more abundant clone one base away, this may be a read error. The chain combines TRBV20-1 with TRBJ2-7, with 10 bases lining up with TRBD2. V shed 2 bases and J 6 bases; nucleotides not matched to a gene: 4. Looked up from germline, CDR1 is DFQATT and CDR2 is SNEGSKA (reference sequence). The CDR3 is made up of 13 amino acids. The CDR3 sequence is CSARSSGSGEQYF. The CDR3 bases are TGCAGTGCTAGATCTAGCGGGAGCGGCGAGCAGTACTTC.

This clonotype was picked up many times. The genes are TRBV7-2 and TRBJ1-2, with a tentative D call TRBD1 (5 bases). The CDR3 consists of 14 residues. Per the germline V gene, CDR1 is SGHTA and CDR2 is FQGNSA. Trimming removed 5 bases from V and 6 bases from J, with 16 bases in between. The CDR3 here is CASSPVGRGNGYTF. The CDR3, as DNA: TGTGCCAGCAGCCCCGTGGGGAGGGGAAATGGCTACACCTTC.

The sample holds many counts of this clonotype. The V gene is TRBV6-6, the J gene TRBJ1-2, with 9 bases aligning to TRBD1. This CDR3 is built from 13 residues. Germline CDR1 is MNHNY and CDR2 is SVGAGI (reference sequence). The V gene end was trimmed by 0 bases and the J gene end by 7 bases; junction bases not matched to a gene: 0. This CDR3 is CASSYSGQGGYTF. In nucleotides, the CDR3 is TGTGCCAGCAGTTACTCGGGACAGGGTGGCTACACCTTC.

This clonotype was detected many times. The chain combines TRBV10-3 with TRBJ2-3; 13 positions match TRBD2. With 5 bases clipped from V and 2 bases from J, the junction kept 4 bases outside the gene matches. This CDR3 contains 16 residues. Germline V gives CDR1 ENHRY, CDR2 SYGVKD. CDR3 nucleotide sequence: TGTGCCATCAGTACGGGACTAGCGGGACTCACAGATACGCAGTATTTT. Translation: CAISTGLAGLTDTQYF.